The T cell receptor (beta chain) under discussion was sequenced for a study of shared clonotypes between healthy human individuals (TCRdb year 2020). For the wider study: Three men and a couple of women, aged 18 to 49 years, made up the cohort. Different laboratories and diverse techniques were used to prepare libraries and sequence TCR repertoires, to increase sequencing depth and limit assay-specific biases. For each donor, CD4 naive and CD4 memory were each given three plates, CD8 naive was given two plates, and CD8 memory was given one plate. The study deeply sequenced blood TCR repertoires of about five healthy adults to estimate repertoire size and the extent of clonotype sharing between individuals. Each donor's leukapheresis produced roughly between roughly 0.9 and 8.9 billion PBMCs.

Details on this clone: This receptor's antigen is unknown. Nothing much larger sits one base from this clone, and base qualities are not available.

From its cysteine to its phenylalanine, the CDR3 spans 17 amino acids. Of all the DNA, just the CDR3 is kept, 51 bases in frame from base 1. V lost 1 base and J lost 0 bases, and the count of bases not matched to a germline gene is 4. CDR1 and CDR2 are read off the germline V gene as SGHTA and FQGNSA. The donors were healthy, HIV-negative adults with no recently reported acute infections or vaccinations. All donors were Caucasian adults living in Nashville, Tennessee, USA. CD4+ T cells were enriched through magnetic negative selection, after which naive cells were positively selected on CD45RA and the remaining negative fraction served as the memory subset. Blood was collected by leukapheresis, and PBMCs were isolated by Ficoll-Histopaque density gradient centrifugation and then cryopreserved in liquid nitrogen vapor phase. Purity and quantity of every magnetically sorted T cell population were checked by analytical flow cytometry. Each sorted fraction had its genomic DNA isolated and then quantified by UV absorbance on a Nanodrop 2000c.

Broader findings and caveats from the paper: Incomplete sequencing was indicated by rarefaction of sorted-subset datasets, despite the large sequencing depth. Across several donors, about 4.5% of naive CD4, over 3% of naive CD8, approximately 2.5% of memory CD4, and approximately 0.42% of memory CD8 clonotypes were shared. Pairwise subsampling led to the expectation that sequencing depth would affect the degree of clonotype sharing among donors. The genetic and exposure-history diversity represented was limited by the small number of donors. Clonotypes shared by all four sorted-subset donors showed higher generation probabilities than non-shared clonotypes. Naive subsets generally had larger estimated clonotype richness than memory subsets. Sampling was restricted to blood, and TCR repertoires in tissues likely differ from the TCR repertoires found in blood.

Using the deep immunoSEQ assay, multiplex PCR amplified TCR CDR3 regions from genomic DNA. Extracted genomic DNA from each cell subset was spread evenly across all wells of several immunoSEQ 96-well plates, with each plate serving as a replicate. Each replicate PCR for sorted subsets received roughly 0.2 ug genomic DNA, equal to about 30,000 T cell genomes. The purified libraries were quantified using a Qubit 3.0 fluorometer, sized with a Bioanalyzer 2100, and then quantified again using the KAPA Library Quantification kit. A separate single-read 150-cycle Illumina NextSeq 550 flow cell was used to sequence each immunoSEQ 96-well plate. The source study handled its data this way. Because the immunoSEQ output included only junctional sequences and no quality scores, the filtering could not be the same as the filtering used for full-length reads. Sequences were annotated with PyIR, a Python wrapper for IgBLAST v1.9, using IMGT germline references to assign V/J genes and CDR3. Reads with weak V/J assignments (E-value above 1e-6), missing CDR3, stop codons, out-of-frame junctions, or ambiguous translated residues were removed. A V3J clonotype was defined by an identical inferred V gene, J gene, and CDR3 amino acid sequence. To compute the percentage overlap between repertoires, the number of shared unique clonotypes was divided by the size of the smaller repertoire. Repertoire richness was assessed with RTK rarefaction, the Chao1 estimator, and Recon v2.1 estimates of unobserved clonotypes. Generation probabilities for all TCRbeta clonotypes obtained by the gDNA method from several donors were computed using OLGA. Not all clones reach the TCRdb copy of this immuneACCESS table, which keeps in-frame sequences only. Checked studies attribute under half of the gap to unresolved V genes and leave the rest unexplained. Clone size and the V and J calls come from that table; the DNA yielded D and trimming. Counted in this sample were about 2.4 million clones; 80% to 95% of them appeared once. The ten largest clones represent 0.36% of the sample.

Source material: naive CD4+ T cells from PBMCs. The cell subset or site label here, explained by the study, means: CD45RA+ positively selected. The sequence links TRBV7-2 to TRBJ1-1; 11 central bases correspond to TRBD1. The TCR originated in a man between 18 and 35 years old in good health. Some clones in this sample may be carry-over from other donors' samples. The sequenced DNA: TGTGCCAGCAGCTTAGGGACAGGGGGCGGAATGAACACTGAAGCTTTCTTT. Its protein reads: CASSLGTGGGMNTEAFF.